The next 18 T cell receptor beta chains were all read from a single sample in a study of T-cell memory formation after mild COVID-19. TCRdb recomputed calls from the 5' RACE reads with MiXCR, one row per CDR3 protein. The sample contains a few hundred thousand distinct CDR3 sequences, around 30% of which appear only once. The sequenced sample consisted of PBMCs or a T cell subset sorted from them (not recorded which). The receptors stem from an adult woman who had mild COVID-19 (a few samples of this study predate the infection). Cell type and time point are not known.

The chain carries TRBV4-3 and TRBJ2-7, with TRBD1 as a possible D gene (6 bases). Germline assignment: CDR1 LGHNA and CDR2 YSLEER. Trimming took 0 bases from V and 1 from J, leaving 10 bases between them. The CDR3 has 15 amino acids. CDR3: CASSQDITGSYEQYF. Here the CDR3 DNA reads TGCGCCAGCAGCCAAGACATAACAGGGTCCTACGAGCAGTACTTC.

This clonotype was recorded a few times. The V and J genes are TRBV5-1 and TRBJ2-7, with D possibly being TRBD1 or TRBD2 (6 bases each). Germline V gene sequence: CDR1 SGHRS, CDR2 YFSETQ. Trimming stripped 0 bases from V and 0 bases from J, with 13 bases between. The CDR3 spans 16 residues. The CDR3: CASSLARGLSSYEQYF. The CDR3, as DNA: TGCGCCAGCAGCTTGGCCCGGGGGCTGAGCTCCTACGAGCAGTACTTC. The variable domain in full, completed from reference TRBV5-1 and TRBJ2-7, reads KAGVTQTPRYLIKTRGQQVTLSCSPISGHRSVSWYQQTPGQGLQFLFEYFSETQRNKGNFPGRFSGRQFSNSRSEMNVSTLELGDSALYLCASSLARGLSSYEQYFGPGTRLTVT.

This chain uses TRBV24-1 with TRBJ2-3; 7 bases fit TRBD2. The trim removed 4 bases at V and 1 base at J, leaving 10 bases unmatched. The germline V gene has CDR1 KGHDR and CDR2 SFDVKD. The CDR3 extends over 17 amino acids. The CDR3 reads CATSDGWSSGGTDTQYF. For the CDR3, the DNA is TGTGCCACCAGTGACGGGTGGTCTAGCGGCGGCACAGATACGCAGTATTTT.

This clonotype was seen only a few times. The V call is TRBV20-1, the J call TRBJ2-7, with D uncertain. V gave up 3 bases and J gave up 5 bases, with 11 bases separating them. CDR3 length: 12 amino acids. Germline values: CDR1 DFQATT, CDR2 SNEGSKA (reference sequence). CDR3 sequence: CSARTPAHEQYF. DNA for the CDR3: TGCAGTGCTAGGACCCCAGCGCACGAGCAGTACTTC.

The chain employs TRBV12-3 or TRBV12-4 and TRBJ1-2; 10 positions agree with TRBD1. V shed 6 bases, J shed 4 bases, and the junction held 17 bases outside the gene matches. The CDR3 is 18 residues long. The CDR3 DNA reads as TGTGCCAGCAGCCTCACTGACAGGGGGCGCCTTGACCCCTATGGCTACACCTTC. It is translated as CASSLTDRGRLDPYGYTF.

CDR3 nucleotide sequence: TGTGCCAGCAGCTTGGGACTAGCGGGAGAATTCTACGAGCAGTACTTC. Translating it yields CASSLGLAGEFYEQYF. The V call is TRBV12-3 or TRBV12-4, the J call TRBJ2-7; 14 bases fit TRBD2. The CDR3 contains 16 residues. V lost 6 bases, J lost 3 bases, and 7 bases stayed unmatched.

CDR3 amino acids: CAGRRNNSPLHF. CDR3 coding DNA: TGTGCCGGACGTAGGAATAATTCACCCCTCCACTTT. The chain couples TRBV30 to TRBJ1-6, with no clear D. Trimming left V 8 bases short and J 5 bases short, with 10 bases between. The CDR3 is 12 amino acids. Germline lookup yields CDR1 GTSNPN and CDR2 SVGIG (reference sequence).

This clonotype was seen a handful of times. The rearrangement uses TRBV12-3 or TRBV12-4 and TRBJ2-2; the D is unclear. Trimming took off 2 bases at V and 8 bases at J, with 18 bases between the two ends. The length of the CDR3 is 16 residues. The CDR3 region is CASSLLAVSFKGELFF. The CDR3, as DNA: TGTGCCAGCAGTTTATTGGCGGTGTCCTTTAAAGGGGAGCTGTTTTTT.

This CDR3 is CASSEVTVSYEQYF. For the CDR3, the DNA is TGTGCCAGCAGTGAAGTAACGGTCTCCTACGAGCAGTACTTC. The chain employs TRBV6-1 and TRBJ2-7, with D unresolved. The V gene lost 1 base and the J gene lost 0 bases, with 7 bases spanning the gap. Germline CDR1 and CDR2: MNHNS and SASEGT. The CDR3 runs to 14 residues.

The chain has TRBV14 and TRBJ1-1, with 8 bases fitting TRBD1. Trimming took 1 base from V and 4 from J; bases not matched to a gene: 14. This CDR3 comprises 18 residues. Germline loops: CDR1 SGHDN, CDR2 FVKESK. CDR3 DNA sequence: TGTGCCAGCAGCCAAGGGTTGGGAGACAGGGGAGCCGGCACTGAAGCTTTCTTT. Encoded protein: CASSQGLGDRGAGTEAFF.

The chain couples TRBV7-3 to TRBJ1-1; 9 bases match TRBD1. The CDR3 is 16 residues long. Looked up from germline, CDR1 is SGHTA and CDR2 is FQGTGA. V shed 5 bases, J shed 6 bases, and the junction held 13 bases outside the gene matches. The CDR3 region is CASSPTGGRGSAEAFF. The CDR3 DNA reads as TGTGCCAGCAGCCCTACAGGGGGCCGGGGATCCGCTGAAGCTTTCTTT.

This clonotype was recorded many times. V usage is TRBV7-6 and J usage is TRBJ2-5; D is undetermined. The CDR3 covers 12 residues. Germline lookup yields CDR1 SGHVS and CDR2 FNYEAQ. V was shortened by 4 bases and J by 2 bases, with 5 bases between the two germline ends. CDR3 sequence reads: CASSSLQETQYF. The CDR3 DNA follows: TGTGCCAGCAGCTCGCTGCAAGAGACCCAGTACTTC.

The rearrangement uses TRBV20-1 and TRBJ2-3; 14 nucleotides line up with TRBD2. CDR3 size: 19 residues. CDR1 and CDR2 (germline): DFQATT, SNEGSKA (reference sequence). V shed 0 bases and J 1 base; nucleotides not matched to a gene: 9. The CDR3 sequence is CSARDYRLAGGQGTDTQYF. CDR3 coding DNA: TGCAGTGCTAGAGATTATCGACTAGCGGGAGGGCAGGGCACAGATACGCAGTATTTT.

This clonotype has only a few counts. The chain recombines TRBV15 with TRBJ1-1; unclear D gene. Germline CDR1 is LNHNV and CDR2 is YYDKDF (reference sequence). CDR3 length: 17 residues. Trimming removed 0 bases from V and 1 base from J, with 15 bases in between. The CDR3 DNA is TGTGCCACCAGCAGAGATATAAGTCTTTCGCGGAACACTGAAGCTTTCTTT. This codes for CATSRDISLSRNTEAFF.

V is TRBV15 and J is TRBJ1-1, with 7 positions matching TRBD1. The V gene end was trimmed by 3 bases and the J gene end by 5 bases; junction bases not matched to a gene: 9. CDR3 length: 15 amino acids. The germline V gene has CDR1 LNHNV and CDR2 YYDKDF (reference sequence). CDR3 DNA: TGTGCCACCAGCAGCCTCCTCCCCAGGGGGACTGAAGCTTTCTTT. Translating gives CATSSLLPRGTEAFF.

The CDR3 coding sequence is TGTGCCAGCAGCCCGCTCGGGGGGAGTAAATACAATGAGCAGTTCTTC. Protein sequence: CASSPLGGSKYNEQFF. The V and J genes are TRBV7-3 and TRBJ2-1; 7 positions match TRBD2. V lost 5 bases, J lost 4 bases, and 11 bases stayed unmatched. The CDR3 is made up of 16 amino acids. The germline V gene encodes CDR1 SGHTA and CDR2 FQGTGA.

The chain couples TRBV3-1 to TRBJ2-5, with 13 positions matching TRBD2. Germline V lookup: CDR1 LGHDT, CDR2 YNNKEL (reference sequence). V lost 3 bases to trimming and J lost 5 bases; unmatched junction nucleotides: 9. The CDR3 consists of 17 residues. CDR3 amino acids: CASSQFGTSGIHETQYF. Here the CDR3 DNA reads TGTGCCAGCAGCCAGTTCGGGACTAGCGGGATACATGAGACCCAGTACTTC.

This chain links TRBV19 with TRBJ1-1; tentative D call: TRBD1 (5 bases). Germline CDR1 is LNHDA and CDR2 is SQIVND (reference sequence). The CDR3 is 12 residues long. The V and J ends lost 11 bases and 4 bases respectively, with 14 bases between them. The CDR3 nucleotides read TGTGCCTGCGCCAGGGCATCCACTGAAGCTTTCTTT. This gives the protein CACARASTEAFF.